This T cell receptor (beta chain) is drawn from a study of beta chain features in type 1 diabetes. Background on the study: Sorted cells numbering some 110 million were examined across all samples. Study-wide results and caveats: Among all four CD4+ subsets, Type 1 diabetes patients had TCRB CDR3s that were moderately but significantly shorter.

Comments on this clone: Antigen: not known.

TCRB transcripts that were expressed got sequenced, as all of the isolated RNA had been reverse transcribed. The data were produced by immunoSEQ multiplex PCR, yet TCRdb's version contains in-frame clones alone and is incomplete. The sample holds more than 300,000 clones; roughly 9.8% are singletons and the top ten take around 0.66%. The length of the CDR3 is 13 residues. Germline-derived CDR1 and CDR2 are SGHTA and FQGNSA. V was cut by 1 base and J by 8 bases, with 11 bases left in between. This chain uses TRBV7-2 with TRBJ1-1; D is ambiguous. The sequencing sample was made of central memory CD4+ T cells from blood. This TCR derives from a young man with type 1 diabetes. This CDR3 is CASSLEYQREAFF. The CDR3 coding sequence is TGTGCCAGCAGCTTAGAGTATCAGAGGGAAGCTTTCTTT. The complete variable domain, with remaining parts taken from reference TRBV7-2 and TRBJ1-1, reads GAGVSQSPSNKVTEKGKDVELRCDPISGHTALYWYRQSLGQGLEFLIYFQGNSAPDKSGLPSDRFSAERTGGSVSTLTIQRTQQEDSAVYLCASSLEYQREAFFGQGTRLTVV.